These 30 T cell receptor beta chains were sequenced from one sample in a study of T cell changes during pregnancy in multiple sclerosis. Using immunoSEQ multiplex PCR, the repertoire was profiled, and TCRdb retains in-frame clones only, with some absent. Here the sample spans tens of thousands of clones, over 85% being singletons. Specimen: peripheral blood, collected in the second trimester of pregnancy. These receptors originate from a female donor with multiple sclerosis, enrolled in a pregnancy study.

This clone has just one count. The CDR3 loop reads CASSKGTTDEQFF. The CDR3 DNA reads as TGTGCCAGCAGCAAAGGGACTACAGATGAGCAGTTCTTC. The genes are TRBV21-1 and TRBJ2-1; the table gives TRBD2 as D, unverified against the DNA. TRBV21-1 is designated a pseudogene. The CDR3 has 13 residues.

The CDR3 is CASSQDRRTRDTDTQYF. The DNA of the CDR3 is TGTGCCAGCAGCCAAGATAGAAGGACTAGGGACACAGATACGCAGTATTTT. The chain recombines TRBV4-2 with TRBJ2-3; 7 bases align to TRBD2. CDR1 LGHNA and CDR2 YNFKEQ come from the germline V gene. CDR3 length equals 17 residues. V lost 0 bases and J lost 2; bases outside the gene matches: 8.

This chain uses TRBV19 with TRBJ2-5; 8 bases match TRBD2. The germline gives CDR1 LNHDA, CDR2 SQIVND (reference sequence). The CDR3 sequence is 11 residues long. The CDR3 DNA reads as TGTGGGGGGACTAGTGGGGAGACCCAGTACTTC. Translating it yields CGGTSGETQYF.

CDR3 sequence reads: CASSLSSGAASNQPQHF. CDR3 nucleotides: TGTGCCAGCAGTTTATCATCAGGGGCCGCTAGCAATCAGCCCCAGCATTTT. The chain combines TRBV28 with TRBJ1-5; D perhaps matches TRBD1 (6 bases). Deletions cut 1 base from V and 0 bases from J, with 13 bases between. CDR3 length equals 17 residues. Germline V gene lookup returns CDR1 MDHEN and CDR2 SYDVKM.

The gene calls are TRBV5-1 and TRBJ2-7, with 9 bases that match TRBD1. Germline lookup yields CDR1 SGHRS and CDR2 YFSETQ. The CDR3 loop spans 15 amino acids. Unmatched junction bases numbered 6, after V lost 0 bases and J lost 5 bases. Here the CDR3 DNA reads TGCGCCAGCAGCTTGGAGACAGGGGGGACCCACGAGCAGTACTTC. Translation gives CASSLETGGTHEQYF. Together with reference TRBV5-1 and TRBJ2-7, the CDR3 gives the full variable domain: KAGVTQTPRYLIKTRGQQVTLSCSPISGHRSVSWYQQTPGQGLQFLFEYFSETQRNKGNFPGRFSGRQFSNSRSEMNVSTLELGDSALYLCASSLETGGTHEQYFGPGTRLTVT.

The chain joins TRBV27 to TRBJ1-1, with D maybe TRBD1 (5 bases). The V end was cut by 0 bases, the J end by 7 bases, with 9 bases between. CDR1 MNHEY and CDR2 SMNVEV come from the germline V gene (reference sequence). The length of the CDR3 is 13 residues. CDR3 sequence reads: CASSLSTVGEAFF. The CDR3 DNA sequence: TGTGCCAGCAGTTTATCGACAGTCGGTGAAGCTTTCTTT.

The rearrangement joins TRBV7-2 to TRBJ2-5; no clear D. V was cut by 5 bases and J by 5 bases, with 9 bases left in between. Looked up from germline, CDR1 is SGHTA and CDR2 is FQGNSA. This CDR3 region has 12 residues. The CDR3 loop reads CASSRSRETQYF. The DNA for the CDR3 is TGTGCCAGCAGCCGAAGCCGGGAGACCCAGTACTTC. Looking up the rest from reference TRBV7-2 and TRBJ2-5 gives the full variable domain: GAGVSQSPSNKVTEKGKDVELRCDPISGHTALYWYRQSLGQGLEFLIYFQGNSAPDKSGLPSDRFSAERTGGSVSTLTIQRTQQEDSAVYLCASSRSRETQYFGPGTRLLVL.

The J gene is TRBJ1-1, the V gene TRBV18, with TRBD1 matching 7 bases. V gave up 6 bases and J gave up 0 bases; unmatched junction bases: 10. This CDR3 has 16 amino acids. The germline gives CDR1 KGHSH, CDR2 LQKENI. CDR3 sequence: CASSPTTGQLNTEAFF. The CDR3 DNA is TGTGCCAGCTCGCCTACCACGGGACAGCTGAACACTGAAGCTTTCTTT.

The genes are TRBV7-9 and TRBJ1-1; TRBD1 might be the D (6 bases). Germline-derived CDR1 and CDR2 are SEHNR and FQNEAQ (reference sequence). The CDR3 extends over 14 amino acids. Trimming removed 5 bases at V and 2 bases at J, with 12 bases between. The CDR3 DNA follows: TGTGCCAGCAGCCCGGGACAAGCAAACACTGAAGCTTTCTTT. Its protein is CASSPGQANTEAFF.

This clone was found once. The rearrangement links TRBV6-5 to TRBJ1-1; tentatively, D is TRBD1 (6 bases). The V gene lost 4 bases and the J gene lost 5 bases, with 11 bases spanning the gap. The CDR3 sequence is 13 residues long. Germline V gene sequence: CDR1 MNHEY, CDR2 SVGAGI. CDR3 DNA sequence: TGTGCCAGCAGTTCCCTAGGGGGAACTGAAGCTTTCTTT. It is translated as CASSSLGGTEAFF.

CDR3 coding DNA: TGTGCCAGCAGCTTAGAACAACCGACAGATACGCAGTATTTT. Translation gives CASSLEQPTDTQYF. The gene calls are TRBV7-9 and TRBJ2-3; no clear D gene. Germline CDR1 is SEHNR and CDR2 is FQNEAQ (reference sequence). The ends were cut back, 1 base at V and 3 bases at J, with 8 bases in the middle. The CDR3 is 14 residues long.

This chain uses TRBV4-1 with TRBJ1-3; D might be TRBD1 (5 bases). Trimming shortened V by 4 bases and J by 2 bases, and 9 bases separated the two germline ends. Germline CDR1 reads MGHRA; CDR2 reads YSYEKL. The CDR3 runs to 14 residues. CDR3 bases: TGCGCCAGCAGCCCCAGGGTTGCTGGAAACACCATATATTTT. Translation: CASSPRVAGNTIYF.

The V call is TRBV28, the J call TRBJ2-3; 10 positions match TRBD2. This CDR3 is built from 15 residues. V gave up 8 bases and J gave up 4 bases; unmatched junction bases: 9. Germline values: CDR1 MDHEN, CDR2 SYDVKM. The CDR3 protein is CASAKRAGGPDTQYF. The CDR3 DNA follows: TGTGCCAGCGCAAAGCGAGCGGGAGGGCCAGATACGCAGTATTTT.

The chain's CDR3 is CASTLTGTGPDTQYF. CDR3 nucleotides: TGTGCCAGTACCCTCACCGGGACAGGGCCAGATACGCAGTATTTT. The chain links TRBV19 to TRBJ2-3; 9 bases fit TRBD1. From germline, CDR1 is LNHDA and CDR2 SQIVND (reference sequence). The CDR3 is 15 amino acids. Trimming took 7 bases from V and 4 from J; bases not matched to a gene: 9.

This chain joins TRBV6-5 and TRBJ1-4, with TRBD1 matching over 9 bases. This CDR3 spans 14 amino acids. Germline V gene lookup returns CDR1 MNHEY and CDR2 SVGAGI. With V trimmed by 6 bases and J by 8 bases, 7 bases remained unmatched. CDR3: CASRPTGGREKLFF. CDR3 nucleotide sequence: TGTGCCAGCAGACCGACAGGGGGGCGAGAAAAACTGTTTTTT.

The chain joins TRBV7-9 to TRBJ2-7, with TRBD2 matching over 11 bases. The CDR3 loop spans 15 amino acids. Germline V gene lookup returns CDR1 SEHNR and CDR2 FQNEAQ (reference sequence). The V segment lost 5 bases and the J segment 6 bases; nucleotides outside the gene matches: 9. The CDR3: CASSTQLAGDIEQYF. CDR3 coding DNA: TGTGCCAGCAGCACACAACTAGCGGGAGATATCGAGCAGTACTTC.

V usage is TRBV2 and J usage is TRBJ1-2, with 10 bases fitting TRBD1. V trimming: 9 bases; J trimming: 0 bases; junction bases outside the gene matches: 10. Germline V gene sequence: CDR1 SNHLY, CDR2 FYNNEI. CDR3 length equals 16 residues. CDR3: CASKPPGQGTNYGYTF. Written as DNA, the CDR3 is TGTGCCAGTAAGCCCCCGGGACAGGGGACTAACTATGGCTACACCTTC.

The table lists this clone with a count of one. Here the CDR3 reads CASSHRTGLATDTQYF. The CDR3 DNA reads as TGTGCCAGCAGCCACAGGACGGGACTAGCGACAGATACGCAGTATTTT. The chain carries TRBV14 and TRBJ2-3; 10 bases agree with TRBD2. CDR3 size: 16 residues. V gave up 3 bases and J gave up 3 bases; unmatched junction bases: 6. Germline lookup yields CDR1 SGHDN and CDR2 FVKESK.

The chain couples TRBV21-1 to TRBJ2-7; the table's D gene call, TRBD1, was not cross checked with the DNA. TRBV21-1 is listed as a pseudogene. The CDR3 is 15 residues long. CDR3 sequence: CASSSLDRPCYEQYF. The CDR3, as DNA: TGTGCCAGCAGCAGCCTTGACAGGCCCTGCTACGAGCAGTACTTC.

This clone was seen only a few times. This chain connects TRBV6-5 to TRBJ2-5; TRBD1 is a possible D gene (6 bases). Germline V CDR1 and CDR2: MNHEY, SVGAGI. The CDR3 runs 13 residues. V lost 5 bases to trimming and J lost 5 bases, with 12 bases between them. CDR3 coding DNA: TGTGCCAGCAGTGCAAGACAGGCGGAGACCCAGTACTTC. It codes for CASSARQAETQYF.

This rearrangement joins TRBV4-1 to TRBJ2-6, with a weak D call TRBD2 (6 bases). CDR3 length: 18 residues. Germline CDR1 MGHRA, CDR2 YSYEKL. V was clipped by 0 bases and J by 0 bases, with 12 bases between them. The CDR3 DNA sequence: TGCGCCAGCAGCCAAGACCCGGCGGGGAGCTCTGGGGCCAACGTCCTGACTTTC. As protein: CASSQDPAGSSGANVLTF.

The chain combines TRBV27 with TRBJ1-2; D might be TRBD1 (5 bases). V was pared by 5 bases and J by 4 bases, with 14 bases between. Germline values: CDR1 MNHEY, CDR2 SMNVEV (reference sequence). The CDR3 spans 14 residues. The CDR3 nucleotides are TGTGCCAGCAGTCGGGAGGGTCAGGGCTATGGCTACACCTTC. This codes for CASSREGQGYGYTF.

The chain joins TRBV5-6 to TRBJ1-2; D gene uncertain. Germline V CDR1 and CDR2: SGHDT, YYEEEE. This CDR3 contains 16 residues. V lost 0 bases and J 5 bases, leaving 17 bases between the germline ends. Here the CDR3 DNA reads TGTGCCAGCAGCTTGGGTCGCATCGGGGTTGGGTATGGCTACACCTTC. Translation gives CASSLGRIGVGYGYTF.

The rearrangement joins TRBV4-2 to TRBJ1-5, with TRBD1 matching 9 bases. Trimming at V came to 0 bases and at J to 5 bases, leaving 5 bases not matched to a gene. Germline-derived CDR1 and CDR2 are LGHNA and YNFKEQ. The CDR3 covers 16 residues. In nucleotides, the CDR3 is TGTGCCAGCAGCCAAGACGGGACAGGGATGGATCAGCCCCAGCATTTT. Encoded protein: CASSQDGTGMDQPQHF.

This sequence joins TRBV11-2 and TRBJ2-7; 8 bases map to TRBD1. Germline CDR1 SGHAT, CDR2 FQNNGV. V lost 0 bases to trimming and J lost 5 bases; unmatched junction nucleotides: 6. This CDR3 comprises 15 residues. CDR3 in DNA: TGTGCCAGCAGCTTAGAACGCAGGGGGCTTAACGAGCAGTACTTC. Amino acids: CASSLERRGLNEQYF.

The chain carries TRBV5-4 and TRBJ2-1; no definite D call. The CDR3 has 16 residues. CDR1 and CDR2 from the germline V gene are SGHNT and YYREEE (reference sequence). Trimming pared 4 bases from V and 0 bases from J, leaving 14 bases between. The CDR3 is CASSLGILSSYNEQFF. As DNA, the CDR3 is TGTGCCAGCAGCCTGGGCATCCTTAGCTCCTACAATGAGCAGTTCTTC.

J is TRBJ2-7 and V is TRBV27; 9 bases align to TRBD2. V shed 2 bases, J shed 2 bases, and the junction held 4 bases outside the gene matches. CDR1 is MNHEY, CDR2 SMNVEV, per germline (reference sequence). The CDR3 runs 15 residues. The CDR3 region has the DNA TGTGCCAGCAGTTTACGCTCTAGCGGGACCTACGAGCAGTACTTC. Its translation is CASSLRSSGTYEQYF.

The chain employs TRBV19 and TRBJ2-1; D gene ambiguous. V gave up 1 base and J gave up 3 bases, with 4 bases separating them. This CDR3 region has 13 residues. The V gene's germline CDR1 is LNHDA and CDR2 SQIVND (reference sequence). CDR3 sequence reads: CASSIANYNEQFF. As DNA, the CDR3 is TGTGCCAGTAGTATAGCTAACTACAATGAGCAGTTCTTC. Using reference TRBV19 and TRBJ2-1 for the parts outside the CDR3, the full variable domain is DGGITQSPKYLFRKEGQNVTLSCEQNLNHDAMYWYRQDPGQGLRLIYYSQIVNDFQKGDIAEGYSVSREKKESFPLTVTSAQKNPTAFYLCASSIANYNEQFFGPGTRLTVL.

CDR3 in DNA: TGTGCCACCAGCAGAGATATAACGGTGTCATACAATGAGCAGTTCTTC. Its protein product is CATSRDITVSYNEQFF. The genes are TRBV15 and TRBJ2-1; D remains ambiguous. The CDR3 is 16 amino acids. The ends were cut back, 0 bases at V and 4 bases at J, with 13 bases in the middle. Germline V CDR1 and CDR2: LNHNV, YYDKDF (reference sequence).

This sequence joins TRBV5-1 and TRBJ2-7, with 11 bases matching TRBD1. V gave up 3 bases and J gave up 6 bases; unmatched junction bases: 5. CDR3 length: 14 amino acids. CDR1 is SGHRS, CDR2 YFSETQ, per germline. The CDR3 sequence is CASSSDRGRSEQYF. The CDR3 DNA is TGCGCCAGCAGCTCGGACAGGGGGCGATCCGAGCAGTACTTC.